The entry below gives a single T cell receptor (beta chain) sequence along with its context. Its matching antigen is unknown. The record originates from a study of graft-versus-host responses after intestinal transplantation. TCRdb's table, derived via immunoSEQ multiplex PCR, lists solely in-frame clones and lacks some. The table lists some 130,000 clones, around 95% of them singletons. Here the sequenced sample was unstimulated CD8+ T cells sorted from spleen or lymph node cells, taken before intestinal transplant. This TCR was recovered from a human donor who received an intestinal transplant.

In DNA, the CDR3 is TGTGCCAGCAGCTTGAGCGGGAGTGGTAGTGAGCAGTTCTTC. This gives the protein CASSLSGSGSEQFF. The gene calls are TRBV5-4 and TRBJ2-1; 8 positions agree with TRBD2. This CDR3 spans 14 amino acids. V lost 1 base and J lost 9; bases outside the gene matches: 6. Germline CDR1 SGHNT, CDR2 YYREEE (reference sequence).